This is a list of T cell receptor beta chains from one sample in a study of technical replicates of blood from a handful of donors. This table comes from immunoSEQ multiplex PCR, and its TCRdb copy is limited to in-frame clones, with some not included. The table lists 80,000 to 90,000 clones, roughly 94% of them singletons, with roughly 0.25% in the top ten. The sequencing sample was made of T cells isolated from PBMCs. The receptors stem from a human donor in good health. CDR3s include the opening cysteine and the closing phenylalanine or tryptophan. Fields, in order: clone size, V gene, J gene, D gene, CDR3 protein, CDR3 DNA. D genes are given only for firm matches. Size is stated for part of the rows, as once, few or many counts, or as a class when the clone is expanded.

clone_size: once
v_call: TRBV23-1
j_call: TRBJ2-7
d_call: NA
cdr3_aa: CASSQSCARRSYEQYF
cdr3_nt: TGCGCCAGCAGTCAATCCTGTGCACGGCGGTCCTACGAGCAGTACTTC

clone_size: NA
v_call: TRBV19
j_call: TRBJ1-2
d_call: NA
cdr3_aa: CASREQGAVFYGYTF
cdr3_nt: TGTGCCAGTAGGGAACAGGGCGCGGTGTTCTATGGCTACACCTTC

clone_size: NA
v_call: TRBV10-3
j_call: TRBJ1-2
d_call: NA
cdr3_aa: CAISEPVGGALLGYTF
cdr3_nt: TGTGCCATCAGTGAGCCGGTAGGGGGGGCGCTTCTTGGCTACACCTTC

clone_size: NA
v_call: TRBV6-5
j_call: TRBJ1-1
d_call: NA
cdr3_aa: CASGAGVGTEAFF
cdr3_nt: TGTGCCAGCGGCGCGGGGGTGGGGACTGAAGCTTTCTTT

clone_size: NA
v_call: TRBV15
j_call: TRBJ1-2
d_call: TRBD1
cdr3_aa: CATSSGDRGLYGYTF
cdr3_nt: TGTGCCACCAGCAGTGGGGACAGGGGCCTCTATGGCTACACCTTC

clone_size: once
v_call: TRBV5-4
j_call: TRBJ2-7
d_call: TRBD1
cdr3_aa: CASSQDRPGSYEQYF
cdr3_nt: TGTGCCAGCAGCCAGGACAGGCCGGGCTCCTACGAGCAGTACTTC

clone_size: NA
v_call: TRBV18
j_call: TRBJ1-1
d_call: NA
cdr3_aa: CASSLGDTEAFF
cdr3_nt: TGTGCCAGCTCACTAGGAGACACTGAAGCTTTCTTT

clone_size: NA
v_call: TRBV4-1
j_call: TRBJ2-3
d_call: NA
cdr3_aa: CASSARNTGLPTTDTQYF
cdr3_nt: TGCGCCAGCAGCGCGAGAAACACGGGACTTCCTACGACAGATACGCAGTATTTT

clone_size: NA
v_call: TRBV5-1
j_call: TRBJ1-1
d_call: NA
cdr3_aa: CASSFGYGAEAFF
cdr3_nt: TGCGCCAGCAGCTTTGGATACGGGGCTGAAGCTTTCTTT

clone_size: NA
v_call: TRBV6-1
j_call: TRBJ2-6
d_call: NA
cdr3_aa: CASSAGINSGANVLTF
cdr3_nt: TGTGCCAGCAGTGCCGGTATTAACTCTGGGGCCAACGTCCTGACTTTC

clone_size: NA
v_call: TRBV27
j_call: TRBJ2-7
d_call: TRBD1
cdr3_aa: CASSFRTGAYTYEQYF
cdr3_nt: TGTGCCAGCAGCTTTCGGACAGGGGCTTACACCTACGAGCAGTACTTC

clone_size: NA
v_call: TRBV15
j_call: TRBJ2-1
d_call: NA
cdr3_aa: CATSRTTVHEQFF
cdr3_nt: TGTGCCACCAGCAGAACCACGGTCCATGAGCAGTTCTTC

clone_size: NA
v_call: TRBV27
j_call: TRBJ1-3
d_call: NA
cdr3_aa: CASSQGGNSGNTIYF
cdr3_nt: TGTGCCAGCAGCCAAGGAGGGAACTCTGGAAACACCATATATTTT

clone_size: NA
v_call: TRBV9
j_call: TRBJ1-4
d_call: TRBD1
cdr3_aa: CASSVGRGRTNEKLFF
cdr3_nt: TGTGCCAGCAGCGTAGGCAGGGGGCGCACTAATGAAAAACTGTTTTTT

clone_size: NA
v_call: TRBV5-5
j_call: TRBJ1-1
d_call: NA
cdr3_aa: CASRTQGEAFF
cdr3_nt: TGTGCCAGCAGAACCCAGGGTGAAGCTTTCTTT

clone_size: once
v_call: TRBV7-2
j_call: TRBJ1-1
d_call: NA
cdr3_aa: CASSRRGGDGTEAFF
cdr3_nt: TGTGCCAGCAGCCGCCGAGGGGGAGACGGCACTGAAGCTTTCTTT

clone_size: once
v_call: TRBV2
j_call: TRBJ2-1
d_call: NA
cdr3_aa: CASSDSRDSISHEQFF
cdr3_nt: TGTGCCAGCAGTGACTCCCGGGACTCCATAAGCCATGAGCAGTTCTTC

clone_size: NA
v_call: TRBV30
j_call: TRBJ2-4
d_call: NA
cdr3_aa: CAWSETVALSAKNIQYF
cdr3_nt: TGTGCCTGGTCCGAGACAGTGGCGTTATCGGCCAAAAACATTCAGTACTTC

clone_size: NA
v_call: TRBV2
j_call: TRBJ2-5
d_call: TRBD2
cdr3_aa: CASPASGRKETQYF
cdr3_nt: TGTGCCAGCCCAGCTAGCGGGAGGAAAGAGACCCAGTACTTC

clone_size: NA
v_call: TRBV4-1
j_call: TRBJ1-5
d_call: TRBD1
cdr3_aa: CASSTRQGDRVGNQPQHF
cdr3_nt: TGCGCCAGCAGCACCCGACAGGGCGATCGCGTAGGCAATCAGCCCCAGCATTTT

clone_size: once
v_call: TRBV4-1
j_call: TRBJ1-1
d_call: TRBD1
cdr3_aa: CASSQFPRTGSNTEAFF
cdr3_nt: TGCGCCAGCAGCCAATTTCCTCGGACAGGGTCGAACACTGAAGCTTTCTTT

clone_size: NA
v_call: TRBV4-1
j_call: TRBJ1-4
d_call: NA
cdr3_aa: CASSQEDSINEKLFF
cdr3_nt: TGCGCCAGCAGCCAAGAGGACAGTATTAATGAAAAACTGTTTTTT

clone_size: few
v_call: TRBV2
j_call: TRBJ1-4
d_call: TRBD1
cdr3_aa: CASRLWDREKLFF
cdr3_nt: TGTGCCAGCAGACTGTGGGACAGGGAAAAACTGTTTTTT

clone_size: NA
v_call: TRBV18
j_call: TRBJ1-3
d_call: NA
cdr3_aa: CASSPPEVRASGNTIYF
cdr3_nt: TGTGCCAGCTCACCGCCTGAGGTCCGTGCCTCTGGAAACACCATATATTTT

clone_size: NA
v_call: TRBV5-1
j_call: TRBJ1-1
d_call: NA
cdr3_aa: CASSGQTSWNTEAFF
cdr3_nt: TGCGCCAGCAGCGGACAGACAAGCTGGAACACTGAAGCTTTCTTT

clone_size: NA
v_call: TRBV10-1
j_call: TRBJ2-7
d_call: TRBD2
cdr3_aa: CASSDGLASGIYEQYF
cdr3_nt: TGCGCCAGCAGCGATGGACTGGCTAGCGGGATCTACGAGCAGTACTTC

clone_size: NA
v_call: TRBV10-1
j_call: TRBJ1-2
d_call: TRBD1
cdr3_aa: CASSESPDRGPYGYTF
cdr3_nt: TGCGCCAGCAGTGAATCTCCGGACAGGGGGCCATATGGCTACACCTTC

clone_size: NA
v_call: TRBV4-1
j_call: TRBJ1-1
d_call: NA
cdr3_aa: CASSQKPPEEGNTEAFF
cdr3_nt: TGCGCCAGCAGCCAGAAACCCCCAGAAGAGGGTAACACTGAAGCTTTCTTT

clone_size: NA
v_call: TRBV11-2
j_call: TRBJ1-1
d_call: NA
cdr3_aa: CASSHPWGGPNTEAFF
cdr3_nt: TGTGCCAGCAGTCATCCCTGGGGGGGGCCGAACACTGAAGCTTTCTTT

clone_size: NA
v_call: TRBV10-3
j_call: TRBJ2-7
d_call: TRBD1
cdr3_aa: CAISEGGQLNYEQYF
cdr3_nt: TGTGCCATCAGTGAAGGGGGACAGCTTAACTACGAGCAGTACTTC

clone_size: NA
v_call: TRBV18
j_call: TRBJ1-1
d_call: NA
cdr3_aa: CASSPVGAHSAEAFF
cdr3_nt: TGTGCCAGCTCACCCGTGGGGGCGCATAGTGCTGAAGCTTTCTTT

clone_size: once
v_call: TRBV19
j_call: TRBJ1-4
d_call: TRBD1
cdr3_aa: CASRTGQGTNEKLFF
cdr3_nt: TGTGCCAGTAGGACGGGACAGGGAACTAATGAAAAACTGTTTTTT

clone_size: NA
v_call: TRBV5-4
j_call: TRBJ2-1
d_call: NA
cdr3_aa: CASSPNVASRGYEQFF
cdr3_nt: TGTGCCAGCAGCCCGAACGTGGCTAGTCGTGGGTATGAGCAGTTCTTC

clone_size: NA
v_call: TRBV28
j_call: TRBJ1-1
d_call: TRBD1
cdr3_aa: CASSPGQGANTEAFF
cdr3_nt: TGTGCCAGCAGTCCTGGACAGGGGGCGAACACTGAAGCTTTCTTT

clone_size: once
v_call: TRBV2
j_call: TRBJ2-5
d_call: TRBD1
cdr3_aa: CASSERGRETQYF
cdr3_nt: TGTGCCAGCAGTGAAAGGGGGCGAGAGACCCAGTACTTC

clone_size: NA
v_call: TRBV30
j_call: TRBJ1-6
d_call: NA
cdr3_aa: CAWIKGIGYSYNSPLHF
cdr3_nt: TGTGCCTGGATCAAGGGGATCGGCTACTCCTATAATTCACCCCTCCACTTT

clone_size: once
v_call: TRBV4-2
j_call: TRBJ2-3
d_call: NA
cdr3_aa: CASSQDRVGDTQYF
cdr3_nt: TGTGCCAGCAGCCAAGACCGGGTCGGAGATACGCAGTATTTT

clone_size: NA
v_call: TRBV19
j_call: TRBJ1-6
d_call: TRBD1
cdr3_aa: CASSPVDRSNSPLHF
cdr3_nt: TGTGCCAGTAGTCCCGTGGACAGGTCTAATTCACCCCTCCACTTT

clone_size: NA
v_call: TRBV10-2
j_call: TRBJ1-5
d_call: NA
cdr3_aa: CASSFSYSNQPQHF
cdr3_nt: TGCGCCAGCAGTTTCTCTTATAGCAATCAGCCCCAGCATTTT

clone_size: NA
v_call: TRBV2
j_call: TRBJ2-3
d_call: NA
cdr3_aa: CASRVLGGATDTQYF
cdr3_nt: TGTGCCAGCAGGGTTCTGGGGGGGGCCACAGATACGCAGTATTTT

clone_size: NA
v_call: TRBV5-6
j_call: TRBJ1-1
d_call: NA
cdr3_aa: CASSFLGGMNTEAFF
cdr3_nt: TGTGCCAGCAGCTTTCTCGGCGGCATGAACACTGAAGCTTTCTTT

clone_size: NA
v_call: TRBV27
j_call: TRBJ2-5
d_call: NA
cdr3_aa: CASSPGQPGETQYF
cdr3_nt: TGTGCCAGCAGTCCTGGACAGCCTGGAGAGACCCAGTACTTC

clone_size: once
v_call: TRBV23-1
j_call: TRBJ1-1
d_call: TRBD1
cdr3_aa: CASSQPYRGLKNTEAFF
cdr3_nt: TGCGCCAGCAGTCAACCCTACAGGGGGCTCAAGAACACTGAAGCTTTCTTT

clone_size: NA
v_call: TRBV30
j_call: TRBJ1-2
d_call: TRBD1
cdr3_aa: CAWQTGDGYTF
cdr3_nt: TGTGCCTGGCAAACAGGGGATGGCTACACCTTC

clone_size: NA
v_call: TRBV28
j_call: TRBJ2-7
d_call: NA
cdr3_aa: CASSLDSYEQYF
cdr3_nt: TGTGCCAGCAGTTTGGACTCTTACGAGCAGTACTTC

clone_size: NA
v_call: TRBV29-1
j_call: TRBJ2-1
d_call: NA
cdr3_aa: CSVEERAHNEQFF
cdr3_nt: TGCAGCGTTGAGGAGCGGGCTCACAATGAGCAGTTCTTC

clone_size: once
v_call: TRBV27
j_call: TRBJ1-2
d_call: TRBD1
cdr3_aa: CASSQGGAHGYTF
cdr3_nt: TGTGCCAGCAGTCAAGGGGGCGCTCATGGCTACACCTTC

clone_size: NA
v_call: TRBV7-9
j_call: TRBJ2-7
d_call: NA
cdr3_aa: CASSLGGERGSYEQYF
cdr3_nt: TGTGCCAGCAGCTTAGGGGGGGAAAGGGGCTCCTACGAGCAGTACTTC

clone_size: few
v_call: TRBV27
j_call: TRBJ1-1
d_call: TRBD1
cdr3_aa: CASSGQGRTEAFF
cdr3_nt: TGTGCCAGCAGTGGACAGGGTCGAACTGAAGCTTTCTTT

clone_size: NA
v_call: TRBV11-3
j_call: TRBJ2-5
d_call: NA
cdr3_aa: CASSAPGLQETQYF
cdr3_nt: TGTGCCAGCAGCGCCCCGGGACTCCAAGAGACCCAGTACTTC

clone_size: NA
v_call: TRBV7-9
j_call: TRBJ2-1
d_call: NA
cdr3_aa: CASSPTVGGSYNEQFF
cdr3_nt: TGTGCCAGCAGCCCCACTGTAGGGGGCTCCTACAATGAGCAGTTCTTC

clone_size: NA
v_call: TRBV2
j_call: TRBJ2-6
d_call: TRBD1
cdr3_aa: CARGQVRSGANVLTF
cdr3_nt: TGTGCCAGGGGACAGGTTCGCTCTGGGGCCAACGTCCTGACTTTC

clone_size: NA
v_call: TRBV5-1
j_call: TRBJ2-2
d_call: NA
cdr3_aa: CASSLERTGSAGELFF
cdr3_nt: TGCGCCAGCAGCTTGGAGAGAACAGGGAGCGCCGGGGAGCTGTTTTTT

clone_size: once
v_call: TRBV4-1
j_call: TRBJ2-7
d_call: NA
cdr3_aa: CASSQDRGKSYEQYF
cdr3_nt: TGCGCCAGCAGCCAAGACAGGGGAAAATCCTACGAGCAGTACTTC

clone_size: NA
v_call: TRBV5-8
j_call: TRBJ1-5
d_call: TRBD1
cdr3_aa: CASSLFLWDRRYPLNQPQHF
cdr3_nt: TGTGCCAGCAGCTTATTTCTATGGGACAGGAGATACCCGTTGAATCAGCCCCAGCATTTT

clone_size: NA
v_call: TRBV14
j_call: TRBJ2-1
d_call: NA
cdr3_aa: CASSLSFNEQFF
cdr3_nt: TGTGCCAGCAGCTTATCCTTCAATGAGCAGTTCTTC

clone_size: NA
v_call: TRBV18
j_call: TRBJ2-5
d_call: NA
cdr3_aa: CASSPPSGETQYF
cdr3_nt: TGTGCCAGCTCACCGCCCTCCGGAGAGACCCAGTACTTC

clone_size: NA
v_call: TRBV5-8
j_call: TRBJ2-7
d_call: TRBD2
cdr3_aa: CASSWTSGAYEQYF
cdr3_nt: TGTGCCAGCAGCTGGACTAGCGGGGCCTACGAGCAGTACTTC

clone_size: NA
v_call: TRBV4-1
j_call: TRBJ2-1
d_call: TRBD2
cdr3_aa: CASSQGGRGGERIEQFF
cdr3_nt: TGCGCCAGCAGCCAAGGAGGGCGGGGGGGAGAGCGAATTGAGCAGTTCTTC

clone_size: NA
v_call: TRBV10-3
j_call: TRBJ1-2
d_call: TRBD1
cdr3_aa: CAISEGTGGAEGYTF
cdr3_nt: TGTGCCATCAGTGAGGGGACAGGGGGCGCAGAGGGCTACACCTTC